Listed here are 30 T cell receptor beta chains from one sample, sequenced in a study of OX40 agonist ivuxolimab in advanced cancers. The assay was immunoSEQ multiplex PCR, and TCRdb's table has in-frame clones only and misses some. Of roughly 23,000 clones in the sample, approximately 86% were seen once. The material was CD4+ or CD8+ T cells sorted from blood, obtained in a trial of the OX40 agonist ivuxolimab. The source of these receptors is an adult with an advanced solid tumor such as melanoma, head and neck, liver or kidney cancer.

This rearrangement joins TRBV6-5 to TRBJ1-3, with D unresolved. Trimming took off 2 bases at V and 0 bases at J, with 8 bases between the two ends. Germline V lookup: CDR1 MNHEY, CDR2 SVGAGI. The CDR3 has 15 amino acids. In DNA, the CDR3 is TGTGCCAGCAGTTACGGATCAGGCTCTGGAAACACCATATATTTT. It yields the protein CASSYGSGSGNTIYF.

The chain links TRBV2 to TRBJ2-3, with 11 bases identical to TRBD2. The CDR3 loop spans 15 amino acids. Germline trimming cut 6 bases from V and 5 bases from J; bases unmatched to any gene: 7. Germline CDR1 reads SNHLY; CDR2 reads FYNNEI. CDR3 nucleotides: TGTGCCAGCAGCGAGACTAGCGGGGAATTAGATACGCAGTATTTT. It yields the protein CASSETSGELDTQYF.

The CDR3 here is CASSLRGRISYEQYF. The CDR3 nucleotides read TGTGCCAGCAGTTTGCGCGGGAGAATTTCCTACGAGCAGTACTTC. J is TRBJ2-7 and V is TRBV28; TRBD2 agrees at 7 bases. CDR1 is MDHEN, CDR2 SYDVKM, per germline. CDR3 length equals 15 residues. J gave up 1 base and V 3 bases, and 6 bases lay outside the gene matches.

CDR3: CASSTGLAGTDTQYF. Here the CDR3 DNA reads TGTGCCAGTAGTACGGGACTAGCGGGCACAGATACGCAGTATTTT. The chain carries TRBV19 and TRBJ2-3; 11 positions agree with TRBD2. This CDR3 is 15 amino acids long. V lost 4 bases and J lost 1; bases outside the gene matches: 1. Per germline, CDR1 LNHDA and CDR2 SQIVND (reference sequence). The whole variable domain, filled in from reference TRBV19 and TRBJ2-3, reads DGGITQSPKYLFRKEGQNVTLSCEQNLNHDAMYWYRQDPGQGLRLIYYSQIVNDFQKGDIAEGYSVSREKKESFPLTVTSAQKNPTAFYLCASSTGLAGTDTQYFGPGTRLTVL.

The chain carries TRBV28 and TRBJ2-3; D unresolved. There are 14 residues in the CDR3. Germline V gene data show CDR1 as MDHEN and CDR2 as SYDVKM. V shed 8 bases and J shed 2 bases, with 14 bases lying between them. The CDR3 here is CASLSPMHTDTQYF. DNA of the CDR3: TGTGCCAGCCTCTCCCCGATGCACACAGATACGCAGTATTTT.

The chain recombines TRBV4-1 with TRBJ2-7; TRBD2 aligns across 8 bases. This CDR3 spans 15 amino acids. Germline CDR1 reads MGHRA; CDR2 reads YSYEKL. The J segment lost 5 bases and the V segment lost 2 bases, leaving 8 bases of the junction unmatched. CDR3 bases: TGCGCCAGCAGCCAACCGGGACTAGAAGTTGACGAGCAGTACTTC. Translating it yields CASSQPGLEVDEQYF.

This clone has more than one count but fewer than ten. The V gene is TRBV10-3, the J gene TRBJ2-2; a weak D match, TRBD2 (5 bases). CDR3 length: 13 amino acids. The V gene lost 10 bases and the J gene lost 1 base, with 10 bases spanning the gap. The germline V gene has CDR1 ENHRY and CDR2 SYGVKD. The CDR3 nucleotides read TGTGCCACCTTAGCGAAGAACACCGGGGAGCTGTTTTTT. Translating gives CATLAKNTGELFF.

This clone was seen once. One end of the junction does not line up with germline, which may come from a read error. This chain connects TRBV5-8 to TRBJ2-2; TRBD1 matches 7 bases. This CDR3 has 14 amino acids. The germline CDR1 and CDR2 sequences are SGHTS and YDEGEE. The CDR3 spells CASKGAMDTGELFF. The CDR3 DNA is TGCGCCAGCAAGGGGGCGATGGACACCGGGGAGCTGTTTTTT. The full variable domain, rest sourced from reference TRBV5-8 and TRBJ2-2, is EAGVTQSPTHLIKTRGQQATLRCSPISGHTSVYWYQQALGLGLQFLLWYDEGEERNRGNFPPRFSGRQFPNYSSELNVNALELEDSALYLCASKGAMDTGELFFGEGSRLTVL.

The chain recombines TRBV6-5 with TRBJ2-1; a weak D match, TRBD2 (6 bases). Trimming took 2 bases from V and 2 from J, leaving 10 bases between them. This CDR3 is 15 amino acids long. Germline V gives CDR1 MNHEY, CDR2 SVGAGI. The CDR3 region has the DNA TGTGCCAGCAGTTACGTCAGGGAGGCCTACAATGAGCAGTTCTTC. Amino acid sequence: CASSYVREAYNEQFF.

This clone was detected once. The CDR3 sequence is CASSFTGVSNEQFF. For the CDR3, the DNA is TGTGCCAGCAGTTTTACGGGAGTTAGCAATGAGCAGTTCTTC. The rearrangement links TRBV28 to TRBJ2-1; D is possibly TRBD2 (6 bases). This CDR3 is built from 14 residues. V was shortened by 3 bases and J by 6 bases, with 12 bases between the two germline ends. CDR1 and CDR2 from the germline V gene are MDHEN and SYDVKM. Combining the CDR3 with reference TRBV28 and TRBJ2-1 gives the whole variable domain DVKVTQSSRYLVKRTGEKVFLECVQDMDHENMFWYRQDPGLGLRLIYFSYDVKMKEKGDIPEGYSVSREKKERFSLILESASTNQTSMYLCASSFTGVSNEQFFGPGTRLTVL.

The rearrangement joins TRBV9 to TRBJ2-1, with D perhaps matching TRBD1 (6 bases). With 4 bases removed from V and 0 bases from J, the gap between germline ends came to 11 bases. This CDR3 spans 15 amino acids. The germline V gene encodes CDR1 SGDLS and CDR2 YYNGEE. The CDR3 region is CASSPQGNSYNEQFF. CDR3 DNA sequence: TGTGCCAGCAGCCCACAGGGAAACTCCTACAATGAGCAGTTCTTC.

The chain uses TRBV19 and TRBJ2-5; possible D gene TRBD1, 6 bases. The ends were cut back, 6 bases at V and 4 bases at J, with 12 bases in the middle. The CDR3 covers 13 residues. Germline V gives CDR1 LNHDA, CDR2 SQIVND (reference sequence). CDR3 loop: CASRRGIGETQYF. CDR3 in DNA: TGTGCCAGTAGGAGGGGGATAGGAGAGACCCAGTACTTC.

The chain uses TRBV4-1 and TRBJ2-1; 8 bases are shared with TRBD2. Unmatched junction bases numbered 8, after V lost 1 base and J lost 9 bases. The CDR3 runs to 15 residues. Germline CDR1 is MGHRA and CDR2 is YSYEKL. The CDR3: CASSQGRAGVFEQFF. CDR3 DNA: TGCGCCAGCAGCCAAGGGCGAGCGGGAGTGTTTGAGCAGTTCTTC.

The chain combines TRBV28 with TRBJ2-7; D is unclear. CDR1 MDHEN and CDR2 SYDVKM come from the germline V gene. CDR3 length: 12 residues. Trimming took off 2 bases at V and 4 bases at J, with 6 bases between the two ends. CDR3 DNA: TGTGCCAGCAGTTTAAATGCTTACGAGCAGTACTTC. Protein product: CASSLNAYEQYF.

The CDR3 sequence: CASSPLSYEQYF. The DNA of the CDR3 is TGTGCCAGCAGTCCCCTCTCCTACGAGCAGTACTTC. V and J are TRBV27 and TRBJ2-7; D is uncertain. Trimming removed 5 bases at V and 0 bases at J, with 5 bases between. CDR1 MNHEY and CDR2 SMNVEV come from the germline V gene (reference sequence). The CDR3 contains 12 residues.

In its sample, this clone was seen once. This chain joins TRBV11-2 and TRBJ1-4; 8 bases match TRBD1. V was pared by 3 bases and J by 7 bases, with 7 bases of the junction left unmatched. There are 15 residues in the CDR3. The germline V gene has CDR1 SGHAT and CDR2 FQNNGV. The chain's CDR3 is CASSLYTGQVEKLFF. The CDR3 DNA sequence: TGTGCCAGCAGCTTGTACACGGGACAGGTTGAAAAACTGTTTTTT.

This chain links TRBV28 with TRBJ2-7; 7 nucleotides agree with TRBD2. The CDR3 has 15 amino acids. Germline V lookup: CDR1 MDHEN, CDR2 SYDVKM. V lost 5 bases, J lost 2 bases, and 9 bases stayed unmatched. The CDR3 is CASSQTGRSPYEQYF. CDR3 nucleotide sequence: TGTGCCAGCAGTCAAACCGGGAGGTCCCCCTACGAGCAGTACTTC.

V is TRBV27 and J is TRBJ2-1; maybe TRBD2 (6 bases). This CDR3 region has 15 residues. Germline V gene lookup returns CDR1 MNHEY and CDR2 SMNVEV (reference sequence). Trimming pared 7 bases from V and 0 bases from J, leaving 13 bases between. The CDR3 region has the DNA TGTGCCAGCATGGCGGGGAGGAGCTCCTACAATGAGCAGTTCTTC. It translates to CASMAGRSSYNEQFF.

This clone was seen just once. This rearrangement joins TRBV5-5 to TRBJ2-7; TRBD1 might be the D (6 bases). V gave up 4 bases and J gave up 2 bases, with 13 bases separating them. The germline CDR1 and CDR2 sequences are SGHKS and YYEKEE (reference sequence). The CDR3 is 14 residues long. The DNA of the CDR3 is TGTGCCAGCAGCCCCTCGGCAGGGGCCTACGAGCAGTACTTC. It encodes CASSPSAGAYEQYF. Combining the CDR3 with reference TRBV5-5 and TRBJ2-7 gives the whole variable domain DAGVTQSPTHLIKTRGQQVTLRCSPISGHKSVSWYQQVLGQGPQFIFQYYEKEERGRGNFPDRFSARQFPNYSSELNVNALLLGDSALYLCASSPSAGAYEQYFGPGTRLTVT.

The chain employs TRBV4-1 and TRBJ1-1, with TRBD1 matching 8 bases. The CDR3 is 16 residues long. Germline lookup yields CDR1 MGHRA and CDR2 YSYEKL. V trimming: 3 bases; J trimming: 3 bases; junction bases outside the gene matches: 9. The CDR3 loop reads CASSHLRGQGYTEAFF. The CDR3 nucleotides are TGCGCCAGCAGCCACTTACGAGGACAGGGCTACACTGAAGCTTTCTTT.

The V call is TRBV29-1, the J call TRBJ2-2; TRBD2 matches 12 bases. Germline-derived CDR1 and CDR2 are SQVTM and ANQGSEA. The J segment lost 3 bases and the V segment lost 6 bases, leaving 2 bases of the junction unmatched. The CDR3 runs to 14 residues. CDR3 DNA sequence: TGCAGCGTGAGACTAGCGGGGGACACCGGGGAGCTGTTTTTT. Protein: CSVRLAGDTGELFF.

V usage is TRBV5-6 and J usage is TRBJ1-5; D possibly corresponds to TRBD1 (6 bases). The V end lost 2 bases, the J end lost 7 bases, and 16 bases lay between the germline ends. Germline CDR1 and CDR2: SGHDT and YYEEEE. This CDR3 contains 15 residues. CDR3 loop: CASSFSPGGRQPQHF. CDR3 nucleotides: TGTGCCAGCAGCTTCTCGCCGGGGGGCCGACAGCCCCAGCATTTT.

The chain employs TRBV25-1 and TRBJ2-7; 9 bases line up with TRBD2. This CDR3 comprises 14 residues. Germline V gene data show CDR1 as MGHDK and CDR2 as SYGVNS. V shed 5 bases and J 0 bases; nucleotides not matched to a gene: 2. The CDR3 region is CASSTSGFSYEQYF. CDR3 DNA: TGTGCCAGCAGTACTAGCGGGTTCTCCTACGAGCAGTACTTC.

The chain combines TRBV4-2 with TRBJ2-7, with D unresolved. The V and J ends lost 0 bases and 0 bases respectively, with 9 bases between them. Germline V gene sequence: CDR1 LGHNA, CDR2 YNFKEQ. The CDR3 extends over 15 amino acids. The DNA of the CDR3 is TGTGCCAGCAGCCAAGAAAGGGCAAGCTCCTACGAGCAGTACTTC. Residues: CASSQERASSYEQYF.

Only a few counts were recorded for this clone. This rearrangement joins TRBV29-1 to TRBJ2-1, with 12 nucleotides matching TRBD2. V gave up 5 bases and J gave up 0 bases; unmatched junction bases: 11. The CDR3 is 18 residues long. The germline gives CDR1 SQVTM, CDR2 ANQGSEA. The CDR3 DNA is TGCAGCGTTCTAGGACTAGCGGGAATCAGGAGCTCCTACAATGAGCAGTTCTTC. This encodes CSVLGLAGIRSSYNEQFF.

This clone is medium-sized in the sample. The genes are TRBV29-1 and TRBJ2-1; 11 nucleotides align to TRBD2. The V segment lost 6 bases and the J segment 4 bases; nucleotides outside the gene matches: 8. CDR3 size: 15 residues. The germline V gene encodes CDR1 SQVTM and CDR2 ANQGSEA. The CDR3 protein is CSVLGLAGEYNEQFF. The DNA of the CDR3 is TGCAGCGTCCTCGGACTAGCGGGTGAATACAATGAGCAGTTCTTC.

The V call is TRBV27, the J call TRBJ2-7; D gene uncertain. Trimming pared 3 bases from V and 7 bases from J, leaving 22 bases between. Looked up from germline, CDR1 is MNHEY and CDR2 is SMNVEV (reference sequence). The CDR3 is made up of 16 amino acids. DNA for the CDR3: TGTGCCAGCAGTTTCGAGGTCGGCAGTTCCTCGAGGGAGCAGTACTTC. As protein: CASSFEVGSSSREQYF.

For the CDR3, the DNA is TGTGCCAGCTACGGCGGGAGTGCCTACGAGCAGTACTTC. Residues: CASYGGSAYEQYF. The chain is built from TRBV2 and TRBJ2-7; the match to TRBD2 covers 7 bases. The CDR3 spans 13 residues. CDR1 and CDR2 from the germline V gene are SNHLY and FYNNEI. V lost 8 bases, J lost 2 bases, and 6 bases stayed unmatched.

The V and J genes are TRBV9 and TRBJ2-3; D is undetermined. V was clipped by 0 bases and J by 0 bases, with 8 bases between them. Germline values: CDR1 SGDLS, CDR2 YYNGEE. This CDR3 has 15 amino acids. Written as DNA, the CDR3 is TGTGCCAGCAGCGTAGAGGCGAAAAGCACAGATACGCAGTATTTT. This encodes CASSVEAKSTDTQYF.

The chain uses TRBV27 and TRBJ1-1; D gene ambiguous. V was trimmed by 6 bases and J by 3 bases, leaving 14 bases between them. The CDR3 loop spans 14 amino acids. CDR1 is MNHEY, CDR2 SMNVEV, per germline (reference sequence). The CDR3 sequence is CASSLTAGYTEAFF. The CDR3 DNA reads TGTGCCAGCAGCTTAACGGCAGGCTACACTGAAGCTTTCTTT.